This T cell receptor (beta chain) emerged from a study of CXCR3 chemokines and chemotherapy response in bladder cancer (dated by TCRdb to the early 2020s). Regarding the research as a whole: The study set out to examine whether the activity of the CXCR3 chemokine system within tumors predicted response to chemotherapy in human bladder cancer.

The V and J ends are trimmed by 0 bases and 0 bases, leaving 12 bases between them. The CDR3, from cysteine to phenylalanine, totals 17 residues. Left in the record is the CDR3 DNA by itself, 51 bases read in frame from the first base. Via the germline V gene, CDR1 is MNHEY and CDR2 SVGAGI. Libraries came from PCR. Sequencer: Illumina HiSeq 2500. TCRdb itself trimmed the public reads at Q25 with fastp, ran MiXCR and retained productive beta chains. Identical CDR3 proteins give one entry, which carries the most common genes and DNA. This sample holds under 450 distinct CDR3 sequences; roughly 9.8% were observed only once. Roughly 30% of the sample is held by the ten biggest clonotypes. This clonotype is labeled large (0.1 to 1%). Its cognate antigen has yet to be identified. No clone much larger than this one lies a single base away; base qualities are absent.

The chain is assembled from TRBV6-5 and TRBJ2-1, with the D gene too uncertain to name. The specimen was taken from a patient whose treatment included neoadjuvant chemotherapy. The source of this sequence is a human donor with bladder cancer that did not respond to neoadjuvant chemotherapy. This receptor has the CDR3 CASSYSIGKRSYNEQFF. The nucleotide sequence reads TGTGCCAGCAGTTACTCGATCGGAAAACGCTCCTACAATGAGCAGTTCTTC.